This T cell receptor beta chain comes out of a study of blood T cell repertoires in COVID-19. Study-wide background: The United States, Italy and Spain were the sources of the acute and convalescent COVID-19 samples. The analysed material was cDNA or gDNA that came from T cells, B-cell-depleted T cells, or PBMCs.

Per the original methods: Scientists estimated how many nucleated cells there were by amplifying reference gene primers. The repertoire was sequenced with immunoSEQ multiplex PCR; TCRdb's copy has only in-frame clones and lacks some. The V and J calls and clone size are taken from that table; D and trimming were inferred from the DNA. The sample includes 220,000 or so clones, 89% seen only once; the top ten take more than 5.5%. V was shortened by 4 bases and J by 8 bases, with 18 bases between the two germline ends. Germline V CDR1 and CDR2: SGDLS, YYNGEE. The CDR3 is made up of 15 amino acids. This clonotype was obtained from a man aged 55 to 70 who had recovered from COVID-19. The chain combines TRBV9 with TRBJ1-4; D uncertain. The sample consisted of peripheral blood. The CDR3 bases are TGTGCCAGCAGCCCTTGGTCCGCAGGAGGGGAAAAACTGTTTTTT. Protein sequence: CASSPWSAGGEKLFF.